This T cell receptor (beta chain) was obtained from a study of OX40 agonist ivuxolimab in advanced cancers. Turning to the study itself: The dose-escalation cohort was approximately 80% male, with a mean age of 60 years, ranging about 20 to 79. Study-level findings and limits: The CD4+ and CD8+ T cells in the blood had expanded clonally by week 6 at 0.1 to 3.0 mg/kg. Antigen specificity remained undetermined for the expanded peripheral T cells. Near-lowest levels of clonal expansion characterized partial responders at 0.1-3.0 mg/kg.

Per germline, CDR1 SGHTA and CDR2 FQGNSA. V lost 4 bases and J 0 bases, leaving 9 bases between the germline ends. This CDR3 spans 15 amino acids. A word on this clone: Its antigen is unidentified.

Some clones are missing from TCRdb's copy, which holds only in-frame ones; the method was immunoSEQ multiplex PCR. The profile covers fewer than 15,000 clones, with 84% appearing a single time and 24% taken by the ten largest. The chain is built from TRBV7-2 and TRBJ1-4, with D possibly TRBD1 on 5 matching bases. The source was CD4+ or CD8+ T cells sorted from blood, collected in a trial of the OX40 agonist ivuxolimab. The clonotype comes from an adult with an advanced solid tumor such as melanoma, head and neck, liver or kidney cancer. The CDR3 coding sequence is TGTGCCAGCAGCTATTCAGGGACAACTAATGAAAAACTGTTTTTT. Amino acids: CASSYSGTTNEKLFF. The complete variable domain, with remaining parts taken from reference TRBV7-2 and TRBJ1-4, reads GAGVSQSPSNKVTEKGKDVELRCDPISGHTALYWYRQSLGQGLEFLIYFQGNSAPDKSGLPSDRFSAERTGGSVSTLTIQRTQQEDSAVYLCASSYSGTTNEKLFFGSGTQLSVL.